This T cell receptor (beta chain) was obtained from a study of vaccination and CD4 T cells after COVID-19. On the study more broadly: Overlapping spike peptides from SARS-CoV-2, HCoV-NL63, HCoV-OC43 and HCoV-229E served to stimulate the cells.

Regarding treatment: roughly 10-day PBMC culture with coronavirus spike peptide pools or control peptides (ViraFEST assay). One should note that the unexposed donor's CD4+ T cells were collected before the COVID-19 pandemic (2011-2018). This clonotype came up a few times. The antigen is not known. The germline gives CDR1 MNHNS, CDR2 SASEGT. The CDR3 loop spans 16 amino acids. Trimming cost V 6 bases and J 1 base, with 18 bases left between them. Sequence data for DNA of cultured CD4+ T cells were generated by the Oncomine TCR Beta short-read assay. TCRdb re-called the PCR reads with MiXCR, one entry per CDR3 protein. The data hold under 9,500 distinct CDR3 sequences, with 35% to 55% observed a single time. Study-wide results and caveats: Reactive clonotype counts went from median approximately 21 after infection to approximately 38 after vaccination, nonsignificantly.

The sequenced sample was CD4+ T cells from blood, cultured in vitro. The clonotype comes from a human donor in good health. This chain connects TRBV6-1 to TRBJ2-5, with D tentatively TRBD1 or TRBD2 (5 bases each). The CDR3 DNA follows: TGTGCCAGCAGCTCCTTTTCGGGGCGGTTCCAAGAGACCCAGTACTTC. It translates to CASSSFSGRFQETQYF.